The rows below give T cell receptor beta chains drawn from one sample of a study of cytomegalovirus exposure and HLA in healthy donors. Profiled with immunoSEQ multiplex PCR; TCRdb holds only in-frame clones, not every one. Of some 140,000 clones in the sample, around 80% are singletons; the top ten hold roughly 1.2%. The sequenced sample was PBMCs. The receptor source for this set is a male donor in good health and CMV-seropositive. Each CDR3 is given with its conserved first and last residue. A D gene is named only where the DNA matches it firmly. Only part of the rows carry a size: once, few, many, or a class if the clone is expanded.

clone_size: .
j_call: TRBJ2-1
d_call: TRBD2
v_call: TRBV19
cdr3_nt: TGTGCCAGTAGTATAGGAGGCGGGGGGACCGCCAATGAGCAGTTCTTC
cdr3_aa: CASSIGGGGTANEQFF

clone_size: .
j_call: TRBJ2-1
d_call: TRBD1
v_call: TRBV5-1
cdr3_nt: TGCGCCAGCAGCTGGAAGGACAGGAATGAGCAGTTCTTC
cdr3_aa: CASSWKDRNEQFF

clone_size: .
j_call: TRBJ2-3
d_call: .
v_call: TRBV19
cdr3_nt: TGTGCCAGTACTAGCTCGGCAGATACGCAGTATTTT
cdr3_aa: CASTSSADTQYF

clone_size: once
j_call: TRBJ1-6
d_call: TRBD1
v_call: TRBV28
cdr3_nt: TGTGCCAGCAGTTTATGGGACAGGGGATCACCCCTCCACTTT
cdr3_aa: CASSLWDRGSPLHF

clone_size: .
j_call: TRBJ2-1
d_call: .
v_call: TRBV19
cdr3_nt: TGTGCCAGTAGTATCCCCGGGGCCTACAATGAGCAGTTCTTC
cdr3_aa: CASSIPGAYNEQFF

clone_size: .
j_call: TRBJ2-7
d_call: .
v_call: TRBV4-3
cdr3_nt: TGCGCCAGCAGCACCCGACTAGATCTGGAGCAGTACTTC
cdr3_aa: CASSTRLDLEQYF

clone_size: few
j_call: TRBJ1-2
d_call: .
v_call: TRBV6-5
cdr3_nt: TGTGCCAGTAAACTAGGGACAGGCTACACCTTC
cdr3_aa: CASKLGTGYTF

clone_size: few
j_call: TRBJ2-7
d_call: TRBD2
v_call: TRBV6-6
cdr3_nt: TGTGCCAGCAGTTCCTCGCCGGGGGGCTCCTACGAGCAGTACTTC
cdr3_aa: CASSSSPGGSYEQYF

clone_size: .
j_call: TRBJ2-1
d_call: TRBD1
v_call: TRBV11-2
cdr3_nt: TGTGCCAGCAGCTTAGTAGGACAGGGTACCTACAATGAGCAGTTCTTC
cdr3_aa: CASSLVGQGTYNEQFF

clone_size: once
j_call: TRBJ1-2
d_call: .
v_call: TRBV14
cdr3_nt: TGTGCCAGCAGCCAGGCGGGGACTGGCTACACCTTC
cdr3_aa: CASSQAGTGYTF

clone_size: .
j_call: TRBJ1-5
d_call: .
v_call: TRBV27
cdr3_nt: TGTGCCAGCAGTTCCGGTGCCTATAGCAATCAGCCCCAGCATTTT
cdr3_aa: CASSSGAYSNQPQHF

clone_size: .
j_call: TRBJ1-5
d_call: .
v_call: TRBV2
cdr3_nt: TGTGCCAGCAGGGAGAATAGCAATCAGCCCCAGCATTTT
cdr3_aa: CASRENSNQPQHF

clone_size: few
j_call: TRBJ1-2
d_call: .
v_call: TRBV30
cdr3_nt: TGTGCTGGTGGCGGGGGCGGCGGATTCGGCTACACCTTC
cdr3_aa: CAGGGGGGFGYTF

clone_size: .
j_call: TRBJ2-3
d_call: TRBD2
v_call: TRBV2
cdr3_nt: TGTGCCAGCAGTGGATCGTCTAGCGGGAAATCTAGCACAGATACGCAGTATTTT
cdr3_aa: CASSGSSSGKSSTDTQYF

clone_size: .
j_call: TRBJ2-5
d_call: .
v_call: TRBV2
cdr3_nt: TGTGCCAGCAGTGGAGAAGAGACCCAGTACTTC
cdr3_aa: CASSGEETQYF

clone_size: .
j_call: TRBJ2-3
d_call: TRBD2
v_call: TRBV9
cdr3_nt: TGTGCCAGCAGCGTAATGGGGGAGGGTGCCAGAACAGATACGCAGTATTTT
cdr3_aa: CASSVMGEGARTDTQYF

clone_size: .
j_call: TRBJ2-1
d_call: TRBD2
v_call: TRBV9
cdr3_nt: TGTGCCAGCAGCGTAGAGGCTAGCGGGAGGAGGAACAATGAGCAGTTCTTC
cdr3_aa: CASSVEASGRRNNEQFF

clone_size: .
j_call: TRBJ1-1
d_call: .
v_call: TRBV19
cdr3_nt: TGTGCCAGTAGTATCAGGGCCGTGAACACTGAAGCTTTCTTT
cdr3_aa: CASSIRAVNTEAFF

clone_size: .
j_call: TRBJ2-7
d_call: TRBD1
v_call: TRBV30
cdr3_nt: TGTGCCTGGGGGGCCGGGACAGGGGGCCGCGAGCAGTACTTC
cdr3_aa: CAWGAGTGGREQYF

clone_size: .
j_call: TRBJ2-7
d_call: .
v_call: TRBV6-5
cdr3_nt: TGTGCCAGTACGGACTCCTACGAGCAGTACTTC
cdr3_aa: CASTDSYEQYF

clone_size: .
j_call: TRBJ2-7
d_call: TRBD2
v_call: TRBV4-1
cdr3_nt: TGCGCCAGCAGCCAAGGTGTAGCGGGACCCTACGAGCAGTACTTC
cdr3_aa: CASSQGVAGPYEQYF

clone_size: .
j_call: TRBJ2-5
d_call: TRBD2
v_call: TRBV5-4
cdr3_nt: TGTGCCAGCAACCTAGCGGGGGGGTCGGAGACCCAGTACTTC
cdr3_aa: CASNLAGGSETQYF

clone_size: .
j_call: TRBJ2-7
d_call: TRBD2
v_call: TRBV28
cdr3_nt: TGTGCCAGCAGGAGTACTAGCGGACCCTACTACGAGCAGTACTTC
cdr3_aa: CASRSTSGPYYEQYF

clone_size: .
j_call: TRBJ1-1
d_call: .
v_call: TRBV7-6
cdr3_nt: TGTGCCAGCAGCTTCGCGCTGGACACTGAAGCTTTCTTT
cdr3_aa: CASSFALDTEAFF

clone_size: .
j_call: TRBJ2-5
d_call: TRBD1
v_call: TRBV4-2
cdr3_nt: TGTGCCAGCAGCCAGTCTAGGACAGGGGAAGAGACCCAGTACTTC
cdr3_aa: CASSQSRTGEETQYF

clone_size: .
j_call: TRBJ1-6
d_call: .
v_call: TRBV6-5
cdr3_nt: TGTGCCAGCAGTTATGGAGGGTCACCCCTCCACTTT
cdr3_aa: CASSYGGSPLHF

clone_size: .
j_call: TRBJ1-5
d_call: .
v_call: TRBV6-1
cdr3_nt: TGTGCCAGCAGTGAAGAGGAGAATCAGCCCCAGCATTTT
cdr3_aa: CASSEEENQPQHF

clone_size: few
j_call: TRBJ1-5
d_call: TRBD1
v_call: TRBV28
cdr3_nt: TGTGCCAGCAGTTTCGGGCAGGGGGCAAGCAATCAGCCCCAGCATTTT
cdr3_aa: CASSFGQGASNQPQHF

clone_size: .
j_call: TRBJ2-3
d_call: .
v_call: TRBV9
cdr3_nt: TGTGCCAGCAGCCCCCAAACAGATACGCAGTATTTT
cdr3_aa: CASSPQTDTQYF

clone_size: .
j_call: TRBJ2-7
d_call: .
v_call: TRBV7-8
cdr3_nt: TGTGCCAGCAGCTTGGAGGGGCGAGACGAGCAGTACTTC
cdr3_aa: CASSLEGRDEQYF

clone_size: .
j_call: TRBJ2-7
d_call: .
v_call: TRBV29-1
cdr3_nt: TGCAGCGTCCAGGGGGGTATCTCCTACGAGCAGTACTTC
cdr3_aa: CSVQGGISYEQYF

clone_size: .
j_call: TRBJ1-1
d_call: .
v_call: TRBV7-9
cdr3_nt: TGTGCCAGCAGCCCCAAAGGGGCGAACACTGAAGCTTTCTTT
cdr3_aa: CASSPKGANTEAFF

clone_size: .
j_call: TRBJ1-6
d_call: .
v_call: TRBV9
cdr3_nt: TGTGCCAGCAGCGTCAGATTGGATTCACCCCTCCACTTT
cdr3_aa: CASSVRLDSPLHF

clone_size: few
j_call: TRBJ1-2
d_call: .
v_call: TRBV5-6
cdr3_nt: TGTGCCAGCAGCCCTACTTCCACAGGGAACTATGGCTACACCTTC
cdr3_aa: CASSPTSTGNYGYTF

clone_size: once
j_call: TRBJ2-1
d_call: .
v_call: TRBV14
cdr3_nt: TGTGCCAGCAGCCAAGATTATCCGAGCTACAATGAGCAGTTCTTC
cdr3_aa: CASSQDYPSYNEQFF

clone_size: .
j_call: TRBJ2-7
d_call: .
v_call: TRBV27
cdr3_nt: TGTGCCAGCAGTTTATCGGCGGGATTCTTCTACGAGCAGTACTTC
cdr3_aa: CASSLSAGFFYEQYF

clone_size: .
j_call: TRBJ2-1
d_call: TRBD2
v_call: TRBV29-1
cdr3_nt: TGCAGCGCCCCGGGACTAGCGAAAAGTTACAATGAGCAGTTCTTC
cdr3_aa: CSAPGLAKSYNEQFF

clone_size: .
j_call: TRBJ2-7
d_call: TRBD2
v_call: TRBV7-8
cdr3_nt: TGTGCCAGCAGCTTCAGGGAGGGGACCTACGAGCAGTACTTC
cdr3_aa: CASSFREGTYEQYF

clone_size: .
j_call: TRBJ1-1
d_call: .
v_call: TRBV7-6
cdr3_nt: TGTGCCAGCAGCTTAGACCCTTGGAGGGGGAACACTGAAGCTTTCTTT
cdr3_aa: CASSLDPWRGNTEAFF

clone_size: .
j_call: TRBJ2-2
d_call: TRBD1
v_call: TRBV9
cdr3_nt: TGTGCCAGCAGCGGCGGGACAGGGTTGACCGGGGAGCTGTTTTTT
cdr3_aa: CASSGGTGLTGELFF

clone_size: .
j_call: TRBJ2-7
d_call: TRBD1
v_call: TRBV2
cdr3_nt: TGTGCCAGCAGATCCATTCGGGACAGGTACGAGCAGTACTTC
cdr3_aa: CASRSIRDRYEQYF

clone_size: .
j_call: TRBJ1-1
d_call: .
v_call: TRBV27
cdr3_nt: TGTGCCAGCAGTGTTACAGGGTACACTGAAGCTTTCTTT
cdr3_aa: CASSVTGYTEAFF

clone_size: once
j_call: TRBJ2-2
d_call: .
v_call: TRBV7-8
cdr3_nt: TGTGCCAGCAGCCTGAAGACTGAGAACACCGGGGAGCTGTTTTTT
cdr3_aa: CASSLKTENTGELFF

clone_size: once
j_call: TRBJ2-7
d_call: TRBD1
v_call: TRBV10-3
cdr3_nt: TGTGCCATCAGTGGTCTTGGGACAGCAACCCGGGGCGAGCAGTACTTC
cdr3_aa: CAISGLGTATRGEQYF